Here is one T cell receptor (beta chain) with its context. Germline V gene lookup returns CDR1 MNHEY and CDR2 SVGEGT. Trimming removed 2 bases from V and 6 bases from J, with 7 bases in between. The CDR3 runs 12 residues. The entry originates in a study of blood T cell repertoires in COVID-19. About the research overall: T cells, B-cell-depleted T cells, or PBMCs supplied cDNA or gDNA.

Original analysis: The authors estimated nucleated cell counts from reference gene primer amplification. This table comes from immunoSEQ multiplex PCR, and its TCRdb copy is limited to in-frame clones, with some not included. V and J calls and clone size are copied from that table; D and trimming were computed from the DNA. The repertoire holds some 200,000 clones, about 91% seen once, with around 1.6% in the top ten. Sequencing was carried out using peripheral blood. The TCR was taken from a man younger than 35 with active or convalescent COVID-19. This sequence joins TRBV6-2 or TRBV6-3 and TRBJ1-1; the D is unclear. The CDR3 is CASSYPVPEAFF. CDR3 sequence (DNA): TGTGCCAGCAGTTACCCCGTTCCTGAAGCTTTCTTT.